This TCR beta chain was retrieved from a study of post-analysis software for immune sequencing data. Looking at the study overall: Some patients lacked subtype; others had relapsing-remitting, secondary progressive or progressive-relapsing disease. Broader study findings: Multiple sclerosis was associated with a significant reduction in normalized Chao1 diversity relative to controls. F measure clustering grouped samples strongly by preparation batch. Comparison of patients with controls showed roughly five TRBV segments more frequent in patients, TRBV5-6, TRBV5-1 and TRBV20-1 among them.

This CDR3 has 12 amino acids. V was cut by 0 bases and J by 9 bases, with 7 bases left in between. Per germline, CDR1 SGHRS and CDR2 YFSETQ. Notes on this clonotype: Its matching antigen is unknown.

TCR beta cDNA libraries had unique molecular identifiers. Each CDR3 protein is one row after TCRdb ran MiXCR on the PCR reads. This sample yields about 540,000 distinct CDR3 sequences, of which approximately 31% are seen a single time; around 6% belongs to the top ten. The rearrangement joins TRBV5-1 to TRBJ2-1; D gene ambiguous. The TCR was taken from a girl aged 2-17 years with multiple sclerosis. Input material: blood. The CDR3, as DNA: TGCGCCAGCAGCTTGGTAGGTGTTGAGCAGTTCTTC. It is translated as CASSLVGVEQFF.